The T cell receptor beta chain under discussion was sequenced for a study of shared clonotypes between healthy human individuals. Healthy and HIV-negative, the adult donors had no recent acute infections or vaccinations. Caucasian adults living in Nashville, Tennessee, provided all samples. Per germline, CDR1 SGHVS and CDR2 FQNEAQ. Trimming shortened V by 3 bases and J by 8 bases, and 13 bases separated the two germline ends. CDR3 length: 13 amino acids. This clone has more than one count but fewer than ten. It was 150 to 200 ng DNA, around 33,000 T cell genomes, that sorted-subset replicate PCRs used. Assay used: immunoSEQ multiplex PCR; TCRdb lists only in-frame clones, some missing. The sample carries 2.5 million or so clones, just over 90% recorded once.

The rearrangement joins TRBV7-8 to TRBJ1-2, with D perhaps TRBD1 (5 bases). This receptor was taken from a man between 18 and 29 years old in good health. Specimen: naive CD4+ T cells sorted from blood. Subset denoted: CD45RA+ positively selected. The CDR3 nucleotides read TGTGCCAGCAGCTTCAGAGGGACTGAGGGCTACACCTTC. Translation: CASSFRGTEGYTF.